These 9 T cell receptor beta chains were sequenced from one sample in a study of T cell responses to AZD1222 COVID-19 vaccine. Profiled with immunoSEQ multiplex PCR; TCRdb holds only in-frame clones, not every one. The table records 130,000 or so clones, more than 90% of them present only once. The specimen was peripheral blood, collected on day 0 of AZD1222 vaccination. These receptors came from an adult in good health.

The CDR3 loop reads CAWRPQPSIGYTF. CDR3 coding DNA: TGTGCCTGGAGGCCACAGCCGTCTATTGGCTACACCTTC. The J gene is TRBJ1-2, the V gene TRBV30; D is unresolved. The CDR3 is 13 amino acids. V gave up 3 bases and J gave up 7 bases, with 15 bases separating them. Germline-derived CDR1 and CDR2 are GTSNPN and SVGIG (reference sequence). Combining the CDR3 with reference TRBV30 and TRBJ1-2 gives the whole variable domain SQTIHQWPATLVQPVGSPLSLECTVEGTSNPNLYWYRQAAGRGLQLLFYSVGIGQISSEVPQNLSASRPQDRQFILSSKKLLLSDSGFYLCAWRPQPSIGYTFGSGTRLTVV.

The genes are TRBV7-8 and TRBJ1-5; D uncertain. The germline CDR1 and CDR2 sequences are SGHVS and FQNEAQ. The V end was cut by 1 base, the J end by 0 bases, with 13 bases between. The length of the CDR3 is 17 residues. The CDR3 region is CASSLGEAAHSNQPQHF. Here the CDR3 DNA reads TGTGCCAGCAGCTTAGGAGAGGCAGCTCATAGCAATCAGCCCCAGCATTTT. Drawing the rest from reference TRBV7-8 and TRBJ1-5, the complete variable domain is GAGVSQSPRYKVAKRGQDVALRCDPISGHVSLFWYQQALGQGPEFLTYFQNEAQLDKSGLPSDRFFAERPEGSVSTLKIQRTQQEDSAVYLCASSLGEAAHSNQPQHFGDGTRLSIL.

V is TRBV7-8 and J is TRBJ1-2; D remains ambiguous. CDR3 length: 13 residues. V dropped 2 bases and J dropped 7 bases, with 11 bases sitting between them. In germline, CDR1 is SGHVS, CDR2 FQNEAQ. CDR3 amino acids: CASSLSLSTGYTF. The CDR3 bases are TGTGCCAGCAGCTTAAGCCTCTCCACTGGCTACACCTTC.

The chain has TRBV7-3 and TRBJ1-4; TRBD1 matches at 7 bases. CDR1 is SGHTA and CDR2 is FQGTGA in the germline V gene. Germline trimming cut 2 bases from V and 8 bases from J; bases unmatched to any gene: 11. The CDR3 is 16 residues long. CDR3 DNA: TGTGCCAGCAGCTTAGGGGACAGCGTACGTGTAGAAAAACTGTTTTTT. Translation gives CASSLGDSVRVEKLFF.

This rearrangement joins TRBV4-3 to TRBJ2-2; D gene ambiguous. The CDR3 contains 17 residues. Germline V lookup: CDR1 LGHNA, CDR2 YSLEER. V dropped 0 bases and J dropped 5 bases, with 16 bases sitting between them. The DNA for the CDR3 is TGCGCCAGCAGCCAAGATTGGAGCCTTACTTTAACCGGGGAGCTGTTTTTT. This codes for CASSQDWSLTLTGELFF.

The CDR3 loop is CASTIGRGTDTQYF. As DNA, the CDR3 is TGTGCCAGCACTATCGGGCGGGGCACAGATACGCAGTATTTT. The chain joins TRBV7-2 to TRBJ2-3; tentative D call: TRBD2 (5 bases). This CDR3 contains 14 residues. Germline CDR1 is SGHTA and CDR2 is FQGNSA. V was clipped by 7 bases and J by 1 base, with 12 bases between them.

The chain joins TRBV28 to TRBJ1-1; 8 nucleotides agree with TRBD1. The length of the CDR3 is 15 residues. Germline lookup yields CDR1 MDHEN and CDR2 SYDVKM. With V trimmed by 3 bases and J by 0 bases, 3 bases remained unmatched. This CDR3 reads CASSLRDRMNTEAFF. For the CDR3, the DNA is TGTGCCAGCAGTTTGCGGGACAGGATGAACACTGAAGCTTTCTTT. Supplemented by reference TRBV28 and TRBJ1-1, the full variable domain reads DVKVTQSSRYLVKRTGEKVFLECVQDMDHENMFWYRQDPGLGLRLIYFSYDVKMKEKGDIPEGYSVSREKKERFSLILESASTNQTSMYLCASSLRDRMNTEAFFGQGTRLTVV.

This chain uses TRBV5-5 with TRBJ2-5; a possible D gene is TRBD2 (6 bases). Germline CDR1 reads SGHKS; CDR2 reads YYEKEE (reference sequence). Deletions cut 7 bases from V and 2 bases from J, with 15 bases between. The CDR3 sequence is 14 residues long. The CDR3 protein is CASRLPGTQETQYF. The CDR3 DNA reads TGTGCCAGCCGCCTCCCGGGGACTCAAGAGACCCAGTACTTC.

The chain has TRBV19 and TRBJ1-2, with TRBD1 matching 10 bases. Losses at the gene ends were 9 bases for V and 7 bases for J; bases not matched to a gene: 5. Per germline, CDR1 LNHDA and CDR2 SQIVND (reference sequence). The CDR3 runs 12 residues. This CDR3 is CASRQGAGGYTF. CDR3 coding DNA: TGTGCCAGCCGACAGGGGGCGGGTGGCTACACCTTC. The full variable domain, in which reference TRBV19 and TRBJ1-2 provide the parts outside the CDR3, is DGGITQSPKYLFRKEGQNVTLSCEQNLNHDAMYWYRQDPGQGLRLIYYSQIVNDFQKGDIAEGYSVSREKKESFPLTVTSAQKNPTAFYLCASRQGAGGYTFGSGTRLTVV.